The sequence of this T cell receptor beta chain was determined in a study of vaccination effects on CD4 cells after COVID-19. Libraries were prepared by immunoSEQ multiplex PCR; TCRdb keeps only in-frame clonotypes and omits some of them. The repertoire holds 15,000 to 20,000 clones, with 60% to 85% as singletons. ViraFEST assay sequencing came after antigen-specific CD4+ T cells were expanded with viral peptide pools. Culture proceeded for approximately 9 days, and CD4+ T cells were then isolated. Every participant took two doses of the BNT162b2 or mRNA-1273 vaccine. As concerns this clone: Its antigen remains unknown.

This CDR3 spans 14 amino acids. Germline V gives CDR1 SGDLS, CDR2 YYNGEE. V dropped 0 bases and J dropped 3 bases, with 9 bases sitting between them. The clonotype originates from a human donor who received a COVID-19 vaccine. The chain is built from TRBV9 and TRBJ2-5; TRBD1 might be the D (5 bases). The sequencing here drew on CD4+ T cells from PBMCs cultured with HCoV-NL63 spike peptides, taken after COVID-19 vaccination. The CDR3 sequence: CASSVAGAEETQYF. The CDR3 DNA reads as TGTGCCAGCAGCGTAGCTGGGGCTGAAGAGACCCAGTACTTC.